These 14 T cell receptor beta chains were all obtained from the same sample, sequenced in a study of vaccination effects on CD4 cells after COVID-19. Method: immunoSEQ multiplex PCR; TCRdb's copy keeps in-frame clones and lacks some. Of more than 45,000 clones listed, about 75% were seen once; the top ten hold roughly 12%. No antigen has been identified for these receptors. Culture proceeded for approximately 10 days, and CD4+ T cells were then isolated. Sequencing was performed on CD4+ T cells from PBMCs cultured without peptide, taken before COVID-19 vaccination. All receptors come from a human donor who had a prior SARS-CoV-2 infection.

A few counts support this clone. The chain joins TRBV12-5 to TRBJ2-7; D is unresolved. The ends were cut back, 1 base at V and 7 bases at J, with 17 bases in the middle. Germline assignment: CDR1 LGHNT and CDR2 FRNRAP. This CDR3 comprises 15 residues. CDR3 region: CASGLGLRHLGEQYF. CDR3 sequence (DNA): TGTGCTAGTGGTTTGGGCCTAAGACACTTAGGAGAGCAGTACTTC.

The chain uses TRBV7-6 and TRBJ2-1; TRBD2 aligns across 7 bases. This CDR3 region has 15 residues. Germline CDR1 and CDR2: SGHVS and FNYEAQ. V shed 3 bases, J shed 0 bases, and the junction held 2 bases outside the gene matches. For the CDR3, the DNA is TGTGCCAGCAGCTTGTGGACTAGCTCCTACAATGAGCAGTTCTTC. This sequence encodes CASSLWTSSYNEQFF.

The rearrangement links TRBV9 to TRBJ2-7, with 14 positions matching TRBD2. With V trimmed by 4 bases and J by 3 bases, 9 bases remained unmatched. This CDR3 is built from 17 residues. Germline values: CDR1 SGDLS, CDR2 YYNGEE. CDR3 nucleotide sequence: TGTGCCAGCAGCAAGTCGACTAGCGGGAGGGCCGGCTACGAGCAGTACTTC. This encodes CASSKSTSGRAGYEQYF.

This rearrangement joins TRBV5-1 to TRBJ2-2, with no clear D. Germline values: CDR1 SGHRS, CDR2 YFSETQ. The CDR3 is made up of 14 amino acids. Trimming left V 7 bases short and J 2 bases short, with 12 bases between. The CDR3 here is CASSGQSNTGELFF. The CDR3, as DNA: TGCGCCAGCTCTGGGCAGAGTAACACCGGGGAGCTGTTTTTT. Drawing the rest from reference TRBV5-1 and TRBJ2-2, the complete variable domain is KAGVTQTPRYLIKTRGQQVTLSCSPISGHRSVSWYQQTPGQGLQFLFEYFSETQRNKGNFPGRFSGRQFSNSRSEMNVSTLELGDSALYLCASSGQSNTGELFFGEGSRLTVL.

This clone was seen a few times. The chain combines TRBV4-2 with TRBJ2-7, with unresolved D. Trimming stripped 5 bases from V and 4 bases from J, with 9 bases between. This CDR3 has 12 amino acids. CDR1 and CDR2 from the germline V gene are LGHNA and YNFKEQ. CDR3 bases: TGTGCCAGCAGCGGAAATAGTTACGAGCAGTACTTC. Translation gives CASSGNSYEQYF.

This sequence joins TRBV3-1 (or the pseudogene TRBV3-2) and TRBJ2-5, with 8 bases fitting TRBD1. Germline-derived CDR1 and CDR2 are LGHDT and YNNKEL (reference sequence). The CDR3 has 15 residues. V shed 4 bases, J shed 5 bases, and the junction held 9 bases outside the gene matches. The CDR3 DNA sequence: TGTGCCAGCAGCCCCCCGGGACAGGCTGCTGAGACCCAGTACTTC. It encodes CASSPPGQAAETQYF.

The genes are TRBV3-1 (or the pseudogene TRBV3-2) and TRBJ2-1, with 11 bases fitting TRBD2. The CDR3 is 16 residues long. V lost 2 bases and J lost 4; bases outside the gene matches: 4. Germline loops: CDR1 LGHDT, CDR2 YNNKEL (reference sequence). This CDR3 is CASSQLAGGSYNEQFF. The DNA for the CDR3 is TGTGCCAGCAGCCAACTAGCGGGGGGCAGTTACAATGAGCAGTTCTTC.

In this sample, this clone turned up a few times. The CDR3 loop is CASSRALRQGFGTEAFF. Here the CDR3 DNA reads TGTGCCAGCAGCCGCGCCCTCAGACAGGGATTTGGGACTGAAGCTTTCTTT. The chain recombines TRBV16 with TRBJ1-1; 7 bases fit TRBD1. V was clipped by 4 bases and J by 5 bases; unmatched bases: 16. Germline CDR1 reads KGHSY; CDR2 reads FQNENV. This CDR3 region has 17 residues.

The CDR3 protein is CASSGRAGRSSYNEQFF. The CDR3 nucleotides read TGTGCCAGCAGCGGACGCGCGGGGAGGAGCTCCTACAATGAGCAGTTCTTC. V is TRBV3-1 (or the pseudogene TRBV3-2) and J is TRBJ2-1; a possible D gene is TRBD2 (6 bases). This CDR3 is 17 amino acids long. Trimming removed 5 bases at V and 0 bases at J, with 17 bases between. Germline V gene sequence: CDR1 LGHDT, CDR2 YNNKEL (reference sequence).

The chain employs TRBV10-3 and TRBJ2-3; 9 bases match TRBD1. The CDR3 runs to 17 residues. Germline CDR1 is ENHRY and CDR2 is SYGVKD. V was clipped by 4 bases and J by 0 bases; unmatched bases: 8. The DNA for the CDR3 is TGTGCCATCAGTGTCTCGAGGGGGACAGGGAGCACAGATACGCAGTATTTT. Amino acids: CAISVSRGTGSTDTQYF.

V gene TRBV30 combines with J gene TRBJ2-5; D is possibly TRBD2 (6 bases). CDR3 length: 13 residues. V was cut by 4 bases and J by 5 bases, with 14 bases left in between. CDR1 and CDR2 (germline): GTSNPN, SVGIG (reference sequence). The CDR3 DNA reads TGTGCCTGGAAGCTCGCGGGGTCCGAGACCCAGTACTTC. Translation: CAWKLAGSETQYF.

The CDR3 DNA reads TGCGCCAGCAGCTCAATCCCGGACAGCAAAGAGACCCAGTACTTC. Protein: CASSSIPDSKETQYF. V usage is TRBV5-1 and J usage is TRBJ2-5; TRBD1 might be the D (6 bases). V was trimmed by 3 bases and J by 3 bases, leaving 15 bases between them. The CDR3 extends over 15 amino acids. Germline V gene data show CDR1 as SGHRS and CDR2 as YFSETQ.

This chain links TRBV28 with TRBJ2-7; possible D gene TRBD2, 6 bases. The CDR3 runs 12 residues. V dropped 4 bases and J dropped 4 bases, with 8 bases sitting between them. Germline loops: CDR1 MDHEN, CDR2 SYDVKM. The chain's CDR3 is CASSWGDYEQYF. CDR3 sequence (DNA): TGTGCCAGCAGTTGGGGGGATTACGAGCAGTACTTC.

The chain is built from TRBV5-4 and TRBJ2-7, with 9 nucleotides matching TRBD1. Per the germline V gene, CDR1 is SGHNT and CDR2 is YYREEE (reference sequence). This CDR3 has 16 residues. The V gene end was trimmed by 2 bases and the J gene end by 2 bases; junction bases not matched to a gene: 8. In nucleotides, the CDR3 is TGTGCCAGCAGCTTACTTACGGGACAGGGAACCTACGAGCAGTACTTC. Translation: CASSLLTGQGTYEQYF.